The 3 T cell receptor beta chains in this list originate from one sample, sequenced in a study of blood T cells in healthy people across ages. It was with a sample-barcoded 5' primer and a J-beta primer mix that a second PCR of roughly 7 to 11 cycles was run. MiXCR, run by TCRdb on the 5' RACE reads, gives a single entry per CDR3 protein. Here the sample spans over a million distinct CDR3 sequences, around 40% being singletons. Sequenced material: blood. All receptors derive from a woman aged 18-35 years in good health.

The J gene is TRBJ2-7, the V gene TRBV25-1; D uncertain. This CDR3 region has 13 residues. V gave up 4 bases and J gave up 2 bases, with 9 bases separating them. CDR1 MGHDK and CDR2 SYGVNS come from the germline V gene. Here the CDR3 reads CASSGQVTYEQYF. The CDR3 bases are TGTGCCAGCAGTGGGCAGGTGACCTACGAGCAGTACTTC.

The chain has TRBV20-1 and TRBJ2-1, with D hard to call. The J call may be mistaken, given a closer DNA end match to TRBJ2-7. Germline V gene data show CDR1 as DFQATT and CDR2 as SNEGSKA (reference sequence). This CDR3 contains 16 residues. CDR3 sequence: CSARNYKLGSYNEQYF. The CDR3 DNA is TGCAGTGCTAGAAACTACAAACTTGGATCCTACAATGAGCAGTACTTC.

V usage is TRBV7-9 and J usage is TRBJ1-4, with TRBD1 matching 8 bases. V lost 8 bases, J lost 6 bases, and 11 bases stayed unmatched. The CDR3 covers 15 residues. The germline V gene encodes CDR1 SEHNR and CDR2 FQNEAQ (reference sequence). CDR3 sequence reads: CASLPDGTGDEKLFF. The CDR3 DNA reads TGTGCCAGCCTTCCCGACGGGACAGGAGATGAAAAACTGTTTTTT.